This TCR beta chain comes out of a study of Graves' ophthalmopathy and Graves' hyperthyroidism. Study information: Before any treatment was given, at initial diagnosis, peripheral blood was collected.

The V end was cut by 6 bases, the J end by 2 bases, with 14 bases between. Germline V gene data show CDR1 as MNHEY and CDR2 as SMNVEV (reference sequence). This CDR3 spans 14 amino acids. The TCR beta CDR3 regions underwent amplification from RNA transcripts. RT-PCR in the first round used HTBI primers; a second-round multiplex PCR followed. Each CDR3 protein gets one entry after TCRdb re-called the multiplex PCR reads with MiXCR. The sample carries about 210,000 distinct CDR3 sequences, around 30% recorded once. The rearrangement links TRBV27 to TRBJ2-7, with a tentative D call TRBD1 (6 bases). The clonotype originates from a man aged 45-65 years with Graves' ophthalmopathy. Sample: peripheral blood. The DNA for the CDR3 is TGTGCCAGCAGCAACAGGGTAACGGCCTACGAGCAGTACTTC. Its protein is CASSNRVTAYEQYF.